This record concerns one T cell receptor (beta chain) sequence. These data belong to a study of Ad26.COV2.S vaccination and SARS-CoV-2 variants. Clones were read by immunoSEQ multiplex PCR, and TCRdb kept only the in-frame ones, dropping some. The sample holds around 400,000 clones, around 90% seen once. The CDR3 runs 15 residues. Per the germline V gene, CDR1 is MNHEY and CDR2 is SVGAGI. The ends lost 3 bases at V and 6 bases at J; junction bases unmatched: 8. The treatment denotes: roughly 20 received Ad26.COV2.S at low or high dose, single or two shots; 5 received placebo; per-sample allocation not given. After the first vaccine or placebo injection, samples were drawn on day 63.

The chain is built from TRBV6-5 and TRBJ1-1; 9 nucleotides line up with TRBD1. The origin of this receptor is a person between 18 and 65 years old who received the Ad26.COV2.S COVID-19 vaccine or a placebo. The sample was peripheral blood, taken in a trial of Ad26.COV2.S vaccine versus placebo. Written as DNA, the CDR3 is TGTGCCAGCAGTTATTTGGGACAGGGCTTAGCTGAAGCTTTCTTT. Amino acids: CASSYLGQGLAEAFF.